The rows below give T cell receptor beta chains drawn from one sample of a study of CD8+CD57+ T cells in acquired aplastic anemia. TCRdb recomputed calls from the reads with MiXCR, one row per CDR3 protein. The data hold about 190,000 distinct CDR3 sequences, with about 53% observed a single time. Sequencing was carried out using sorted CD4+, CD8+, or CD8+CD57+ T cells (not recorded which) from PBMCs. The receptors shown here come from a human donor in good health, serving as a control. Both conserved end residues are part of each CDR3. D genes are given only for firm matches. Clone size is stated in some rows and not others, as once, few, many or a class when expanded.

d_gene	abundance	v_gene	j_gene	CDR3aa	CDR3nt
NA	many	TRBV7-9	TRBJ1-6	CASSFQGFRSPLHF	TGTGCCAGCAGCTTTCAGGGTTTTCGATCACCCCTCCACTTT
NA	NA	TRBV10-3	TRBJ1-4	CAISEVSGVNEKLFF	TGTGCCATCAGTGAGGTCAGCGGGGTTAATGAAAAACTGTTTTTT
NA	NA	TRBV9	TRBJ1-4	CASNVALWGELFF	TGTGCCAGCAACGTAGCTTTATGGGGGGAACTGTTTTTT
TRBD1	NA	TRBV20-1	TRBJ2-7	CSARDPGQDYEQYF	TGCAGTGCTAGAGACCCGGGACAGGACTACGAGCAGTACTTC
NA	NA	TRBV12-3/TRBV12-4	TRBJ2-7	CASRFTDIIEQYF	TGTGCCAGCAGATTTACGGACATTATCGAGCAGTACTTC
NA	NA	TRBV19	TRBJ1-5	CASSIQGTVENQPQHF	TGTGCCAGTAGTATCCAGGGGACGGTGGAAAATCAGCCCCAGCATTTT
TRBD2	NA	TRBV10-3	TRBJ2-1	CAISDVRGGGNEQFF	TGTGCCATCAGTGATGTGCGGGGGGGGGGCAATGAGCAGTTCTTC
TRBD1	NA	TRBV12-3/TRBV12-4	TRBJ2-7	CASSRDRGLYEQYF	TGTGCCAGCAGCCGGGACAGGGGTCTCTACGAGCAGTACTTC
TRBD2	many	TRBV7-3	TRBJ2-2	CASSLRHSGGHGELFF	TGTGCCAGCAGCCTTCGTCACAGCGGGGGACACGGGGAGCTGTTTTTT
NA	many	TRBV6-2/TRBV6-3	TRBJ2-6	CASSYGGSGANVLTF	TGTGCCAGCAGTTACGGGGGATCAGGGGCCAACGTCCTGACTTTC
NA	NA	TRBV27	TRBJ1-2	CASSLTGSPGGGVEDTF	TGTGCCAGCAGTTTAACTGGTTCCCCCGGGGGCGGAGTGGAGGACACCTTC
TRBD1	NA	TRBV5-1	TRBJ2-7	CASTGGTGVGEQYF	TGCGCCAGCACCGGAGGGACAGGGGTAGGCGAGCAGTACTTC
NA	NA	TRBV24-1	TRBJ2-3	CATSGDQGDTQYF	TGTGCCACCAGTGGGGATCAAGGAGATACGCAGTATTTT
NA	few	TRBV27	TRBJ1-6	CASSLSRPHMTGGGSPLHF	TGTGCCAGCAGTTTATCGCGGCCCCATATGACGGGAGGGGGTTCACCCCTCCACTTT
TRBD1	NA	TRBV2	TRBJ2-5	CASGDPDRGQETQYF	TGTGCCAGCGGGGACCCCGACAGGGGACAAGAGACCCAGTACTTC
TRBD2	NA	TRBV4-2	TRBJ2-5	CASSLRTSGGAGETQYF	TGTGCCAGCAGCCTACGGACTAGCGGGGGGGCCGGGGAGACCCAGTACTTC
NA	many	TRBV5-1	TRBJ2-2	CASSFSTANTGELFF	TGCGCCAGCAGCTTCTCCACAGCGAACACCGGGGAGCTGTTTTTT
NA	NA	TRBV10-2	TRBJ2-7	CASNAGIGVSYERYF	TGCGCCAGCAACGCCGGGATAGGGGTTTCCTACGAGCGGTACTTC
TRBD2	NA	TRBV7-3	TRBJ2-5	CASSLQGGQETQYF	TGTGCCAGCAGCTTACAGGGAGGGCAAGAGACCCAGTACTTC
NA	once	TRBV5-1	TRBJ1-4	CASSRGDSRFNEKLFF	TGCGCCAGCAGCAGGGGTGACTCCAGGTTTAATGAAAAACTGTTTTTT
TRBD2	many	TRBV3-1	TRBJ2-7	CASSQAGGSYEQYF	TGTGCCAGCAGCCAAGCGGGGGGCTCCTACGAGCAGTACTTC
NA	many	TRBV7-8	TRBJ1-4	CASSLGEGKGYEKLFF	TGTGCCAGCAGCTTAGGAGAGGGGAAAGGTTATGAAAAACTGTTTTTT
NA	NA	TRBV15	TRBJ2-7	CATSSEGLEQYF	TGTGCCACCAGCAGTGAGGGCCTCGAGCAGTACTTC
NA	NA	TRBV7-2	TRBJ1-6	CASSLGGYNSPLHF	TGTGCCAGCAGCTTAGGTGGGTATAATTCACCCCTCCACTTT
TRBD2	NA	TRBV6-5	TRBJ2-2	CASKRLAGGSITGELFF	TGTGCCAGTAAAAGACTAGCGGGGGGTTCGATCACCGGGGAGCTGTTTTTT
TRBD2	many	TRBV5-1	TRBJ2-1	CASSSLAVGNNEQFF	TGCGCCAGCAGCTCGCTAGCGGTGGGGAATAATGAGCAGTTCTTC
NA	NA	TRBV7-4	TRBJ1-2	CASSIVVRDRNNYGYTF	TGTGCCAGCAGCATCGTCGTACGAGACAGGAATAACTATGGCTACACCTTC
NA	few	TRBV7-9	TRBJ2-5	CASSLGTLETQYF	TGTGCCAGCAGCTTAGGGACACTAGAGACCCAGTACTTC
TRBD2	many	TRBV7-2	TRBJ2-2	CASSLELAHTGELFF	TGTGCCAGCAGCTTAGAACTAGCGCACACCGGGGAGCTGTTTTTT
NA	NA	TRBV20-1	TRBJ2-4	CSARDLLQDNNVKNIQYF	TGCAGTGCTAGAGATCTACTTCAGGACAACAACGTTAAAAACATTCAGTACTTC